The TCR beta chain described here comes from a study of patients and donors after allogeneic stem cell transplantation. A single record per CDR3 protein comes from TCRdb applying MiXCR to the RT-PCR reads. The sample carries about a million distinct CDR3 sequences, about a sixth recorded once. Germline CDR1 reads SNHLY; CDR2 reads FYNNEI. With 3 bases clipped from V and 2 bases from J, the junction kept 6 bases outside the gene matches. The CDR3 extends over 16 amino acids. The chain employs TRBV2 and TRBJ2-3; 9 nucleotides agree with TRBD2. Material: blood, either unsorted or a sorted T cell fraction (not recorded which). The clonotype was recovered from a human donor who was either an allogeneic HSCT recipient or a stem cell or donor lymphocyte infusion donor (not recorded which). It is not recorded whose cells these are; they may come from a transplant donor. The CDR3 here is CASSDRLAGLTDTQYF. CDR3 bases: TGTGCCAGCAGTGATCGGCTAGCGGGGCTCACAGATACGCAGTATTTT.